This TCR beta chain stems from a study of T-cell reconstitution after alpha-beta-depleted transplantation in children. For TCRbeta, the library was prepared with unique molecular identifiers. TCRdb itself ran the PCR reads through MiXCR, one entry per CDR3 protein. The profile shows about 490,000 distinct CDR3 sequences, over 9.5% of them singletons. The CDR3 is 14 amino acids. With V trimmed by 6 bases and J by 3 bases, 6 bases remained unmatched. The germline gives CDR1 SQVTM, CDR2 ANQGSEA. This clonotype has at least ten counts. The material sequenced was PBMCs, taken before TCRalphabeta/CD19-depleted stem cell transplant. This receptor was identified in a child aged 2 to 10 with inherited bone marrow failure, due to receive a stem cell transplant. This sequence joins TRBV29-1 and TRBJ2-3, with 10 bases matching TRBD1. The CDR3 bases are TGCAGCGTGACAGGGGGCTTAGTGACAGATACGCAGTATTTT. The encoded protein is CSVTGGLVTDTQYF.